A selection of T cell receptor beta chains follows, all from one sample in a study of shared clonotypes between healthy human individuals. Generated by immunoSEQ multiplex PCR, the TCRdb table keeps only in-frame clones and is missing some. The sample has more than 2,000,000 clones; more than 80% are singletons. Material for sequencing was naive CD4+ T cells sorted from blood. These receptors were collected from a man between 18 and 35 years old in good health. Both conserved end residues are part of each CDR3. D genes are given only for firm matches. Clone size, where shown, is once, few, many, or a class for clones that have expanded.

j_gene: TRBJ2-7
v_gene: TRBV2
abundance: NA
d_gene: TRBD1
CDR3aa: CASGGTGLNEQYF
CDR3nt: TGTGCCAGCGGGGGGACAGGGCTAAACGAGCAGTACTTC

j_gene: TRBJ1-4
v_gene: TRBV4-1
abundance: NA
d_gene: NA
CDR3aa: CASSQVGGTVANEKLFF
CDR3nt: TGCGCCAGCAGCCAAGTAGGGGGGACCGTCGCTAATGAAAAACTGTTTTTT

j_gene: TRBJ1-2
v_gene: TRBV19
abundance: few
d_gene: NA
CDR3aa: CASSPTVSNYGYTF
CDR3nt: TGTGCCAGTAGTCCGACAGTATCTAACTATGGCTACACCTTC

j_gene: TRBJ1-1
v_gene: TRBV7-2
abundance: NA
d_gene: NA
CDR3aa: CASSPEVQKFNTEAFF
CDR3nt: TGTGCCAGCAGCCCAGAGGTACAGAAGTTCAACACTGAAGCTTTCTTT

j_gene: TRBJ1-3
v_gene: TRBV6-1
abundance: once
d_gene: TRBD1
CDR3aa: CASSERQGAFGNTIYF
CDR3nt: TGTGCCAGCAGTGAACGCCAGGGGGCTTTCGGAAACACCATATATTTT

j_gene: TRBJ1-1
v_gene: TRBV19
abundance: NA
d_gene: TRBD1
CDR3aa: CASNSRDRGLNTEAFF
CDR3nt: TGTGCCAGTAACAGTCGGGACAGGGGGCTGAACACTGAAGCTTTCTTT

j_gene: TRBJ1-5
v_gene: TRBV9
abundance: NA
d_gene: TRBD1
CDR3aa: CASTPGTGDWQPQHF
CDR3nt: TGTGCCAGCACCCCTGGGACAGGAGATTGGCAGCCCCAGCATTTT

j_gene: TRBJ2-5
v_gene: TRBV21-1
abundance: NA
d_gene: NA
CDR3aa: CASILLSLGQGKETQYF
CDR3nt: TGTGCCAGCATCCTTCTATCGCTGGGACAGGGAAAAGAGACCCAGTACTTC

j_gene: TRBJ2-2
v_gene: TRBV11-2
abundance: NA
d_gene: NA
CDR3aa: CASSLDGRANTGELFF
CDR3nt: TGTGCCAGCAGCTTAGACGGCAGGGCGAACACCGGGGAGCTGTTTTTT

j_gene: TRBJ1-4
v_gene: TRBV18
abundance: NA
d_gene: TRBD1
CDR3aa: CASSPQGARNEKLFF
CDR3nt: TGTGCCAGCTCACCGCAGGGGGCAAGGAATGAAAAACTGTTTTTT

j_gene: TRBJ2-3
v_gene: TRBV7-3
abundance: NA
d_gene: TRBD2
CDR3aa: CASSLDSLAGGTDTQYF
CDR3nt: TGTGCCAGCAGCTTAGATTCACTAGCGGGGGGGACAGATACGCAGTATTTT

j_gene: TRBJ1-6
v_gene: TRBV7-6
abundance: few
d_gene: NA
CDR3aa: CASSLDPRDSPLHF
CDR3nt: TGTGCCAGCAGCTTAGATCCCAGGGATTCACCCCTCCACTTT

j_gene: TRBJ2-3
v_gene: TRBV9
abundance: NA
d_gene: NA
CDR3aa: CASSVGGGPDTQYF
CDR3nt: TGTGCCAGCAGCGTAGGTGGGGGTCCAGATACGCAGTATTTT

j_gene: TRBJ2-7
v_gene: TRBV4-1
abundance: NA
d_gene: NA
CDR3aa: CASSQVEGPYEQYF
CDR3nt: TGCGCCAGCAGCCAAGTTGAGGGGCCCTACGAGCAGTACTTC

j_gene: TRBJ1-1
v_gene: TRBV6-6
abundance: NA
d_gene: NA
CDR3aa: CASSYSGAEAFF
CDR3nt: TGTGCCAGCAGTTACTCGGGGGCTGAAGCTTTCTTT

j_gene: TRBJ2-2
v_gene: TRBV9
abundance: NA
d_gene: TRBD1
CDR3aa: CASSVGQGDREPLGELFF
CDR3nt: TGTGCCAGCAGCGTAGGCCAGGGGGACAGGGAGCCACTCGGGGAGCTGTTTTTT

j_gene: TRBJ1-5
v_gene: TRBV10-3
abundance: NA
d_gene: NA
CDR3aa: CAISATNQPQHF
CDR3nt: TGTGCCATCAGTGCAACCAATCAGCCCCAGCATTTT

j_gene: TRBJ1-1
v_gene: TRBV18
abundance: few
d_gene: NA
CDR3aa: CASTPKEMNTEAFF
CDR3nt: TGTGCCAGCACCCCCAAGGAAATGAACACTGAAGCTTTCTTT

j_gene: TRBJ2-1
v_gene: TRBV19
abundance: NA
d_gene: NA
CDR3aa: CASSIRAEKSYNEQFF
CDR3nt: TGTGCCAGTAGTATAAGGGCGGAAAAGTCCTACAATGAGCAGTTCTTC

j_gene: TRBJ2-3
v_gene: TRBV5-1
abundance: NA
d_gene: TRBD1
CDR3aa: CASTPTGQSTDTQYF
CDR3nt: TGCGCCAGCACACCGACAGGGCAAAGCACAGATACGCAGTATTTT

j_gene: TRBJ2-5
v_gene: TRBV27
abundance: NA
d_gene: NA
CDR3aa: CASSLWGQETQYF
CDR3nt: TGTGCCAGCAGTTTATGGGGGCAAGAGACCCAGTACTTC

j_gene: TRBJ2-5
v_gene: TRBV6-6
abundance: NA
d_gene: NA
CDR3aa: CASSYSRAARETQYF
CDR3nt: TGTGCCAGCAGTTACTCGAGGGCCGCCCGAGAGACCCAGTACTTC

j_gene: TRBJ2-1
v_gene: TRBV5-6
abundance: NA
d_gene: NA
CDR3aa: CASSLRAGKIYNEQFF
CDR3nt: TGTGCCAGCAGCTTGAGGGCGGGCAAAATCTACAATGAGCAGTTCTTC

j_gene: TRBJ2-2
v_gene: TRBV6-9
abundance: NA
d_gene: NA
CDR3aa: CASTGRQGLGGELFF
CDR3nt: TGTGCCAGCACCGGGCGGCAGGGGTTGGGCGGGGAGCTGTTTTTT

j_gene: TRBJ1-5
v_gene: TRBV27
abundance: NA
d_gene: NA
CDR3aa: CASKSLGISNQPQHF
CDR3nt: TGTGCCAGCAAGTCCCTGGGTATTAGCAATCAGCCCCAGCATTTT

j_gene: TRBJ1-2
v_gene: TRBV5-1
abundance: NA
d_gene: TRBD1
CDR3aa: CASSPGQADGYTF
CDR3nt: TGCGCCAGCAGCCCGGGACAGGCAGATGGCTACACCTTC

j_gene: TRBJ2-5
v_gene: TRBV5-1
abundance: NA
d_gene: TRBD1
CDR3aa: CASSLGQGSETQYF
CDR3nt: TGCGCCAGCAGCTTGGGACAGGGAAGCGAGACCCAGTACTTC

j_gene: TRBJ2-5
v_gene: TRBV7-2
abundance: NA
d_gene: NA
CDR3aa: CASSLEVWETQYF
CDR3nt: TGTGCCAGCAGCTTAGAAGTGTGGGAGACCCAGTACTTC

j_gene: TRBJ1-4
v_gene: TRBV5-5
abundance: NA
d_gene: NA
CDR3aa: CASSLARAPNEKLFF
CDR3nt: TGTGCCAGCAGCTTGGCCAGGGCCCCTAATGAAAAACTGTTTTTT

j_gene: TRBJ1-5
v_gene: TRBV7-2
abundance: NA
d_gene: TRBD1
CDR3aa: CASSLGDRGAGQPQHF
CDR3nt: TGTGCCAGCAGCTTAGGTGACAGGGGTGCTGGTCAGCCCCAGCATTTT

j_gene: TRBJ2-2
v_gene: TRBV6-4
abundance: NA
d_gene: NA
CDR3aa: CASSDQGSDTGELFF
CDR3nt: TGTGCCAGCAGTGATCAGGGCTCAGACACCGGGGAGCTGTTTTTT

j_gene: TRBJ2-7
v_gene: TRBV11-2
abundance: NA
d_gene: TRBD2
CDR3aa: CASSLWGGYEQYF
CDR3nt: TGTGCCAGCAGCTTATGGGGGGGCTACGAGCAGTACTTC

j_gene: TRBJ2-7
v_gene: TRBV6-1
abundance: NA
d_gene: NA
CDR3aa: CASSQGGYEQYF
CDR3nt: TGTGCCAGCAGCCAAGGCGGCTACGAGCAGTACTTC

j_gene: TRBJ1-1
v_gene: TRBV27
abundance: NA
d_gene: TRBD1
CDR3aa: CASSFQGTAGAFF
CDR3nt: TGTGCCAGCAGTTTCCAAGGGACAGCCGGAGCTTTCTTT

j_gene: TRBJ2-2
v_gene: TRBV5-3
abundance: NA
d_gene: NA
CDR3aa: CARSLVASRERPYTGELFF
CDR3nt: TGTGCCAGAAGCTTGGTGGCGTCGAGGGAGAGGCCCTATACCGGGGAGCTGTTTTTT

j_gene: TRBJ2-5
v_gene: TRBV6-6
abundance: NA
d_gene: TRBD1
CDR3aa: CASTGWTGGETQYF
CDR3nt: TGTGCCAGCACCGGCTGGACAGGGGGAGAGACCCAGTACTTC

j_gene: TRBJ1-6
v_gene: TRBV7-2
abundance: few
d_gene: NA
CDR3aa: CASSKREANSPLHF
CDR3nt: TGTGCCAGCAGCAAGAGAGAGGCCAATTCACCCCTCCACTTT

j_gene: TRBJ1-1
v_gene: TRBV25-1
abundance: NA
d_gene: NA
CDR3aa: CASSATWNTEAFF
CDR3nt: TGTGCCAGCAGCGCTACATGGAACACTGAAGCTTTCTTT

j_gene: TRBJ2-3
v_gene: TRBV4-1
abundance: NA
d_gene: NA
CDR3aa: CASSQGDLVSTDTQYF
CDR3nt: TGCGCCAGCAGCCAAGGGGACCTAGTGAGTACAGATACGCAGTATTTT

j_gene: TRBJ2-7
v_gene: TRBV7-9
abundance: NA
d_gene: NA
CDR3aa: CASSLAGTLHEQYF
CDR3nt: TGTGCCAGCAGCTTGGCCGGGACTTTACACGAGCAGTACTTC

j_gene: TRBJ1-1
v_gene: TRBV19
abundance: NA
d_gene: NA
CDR3aa: CASSPTRGRRRNTEAFF
CDR3nt: TGTGCCAGTAGTCCTACCCGGGGCCGACGGAGGAACACTGAAGCTTTCTTT

j_gene: TRBJ1-1
v_gene: TRBV30
abundance: NA
d_gene: NA
CDR3aa: CAWSVLKSNTEAFF
CDR3nt: TGTGCCTGGAGTGTTTTAAAGTCTAACACTGAAGCTTTCTTT

j_gene: TRBJ1-2
v_gene: TRBV10-3
abundance: NA
d_gene: NA
CDR3aa: CAIALASPNNYGYTF
CDR3nt: TGTGCCATCGCGTTGGCCTCCCCCAATAACTATGGCTACACCTTC

j_gene: TRBJ1-2
v_gene: TRBV6-5
abundance: NA
d_gene: NA
CDR3aa: CASSYSTGGSNYGYTF
CDR3nt: TGTGCCAGCAGTTACTCCACCGGGGGGTCCAACTATGGCTACACCTTC

j_gene: TRBJ1-2
v_gene: TRBV11-2
abundance: NA
d_gene: NA
CDR3aa: CASSINEATPPGF
CDR3nt: TGTGCCAGCAGTATAAATGAGGCTACACCCCCAGGCTTT

j_gene: TRBJ1-2
v_gene: TRBV23-1
abundance: NA
d_gene: NA
CDR3aa: CASSSNGRGGTGYGYTF
CDR3nt: TGCGCCAGCAGTTCGAATGGCAGGGGTGGGACTGGCTATGGCTACACCTTC

j_gene: TRBJ1-5
v_gene: TRBV2
abundance: NA
d_gene: TRBD1
CDR3aa: CASSYLGTGNQPQHF
CDR3nt: TGTGCCAGCAGTTATTTAGGGACAGGGAATCAGCCCCAGCATTTT

j_gene: TRBJ1-6
v_gene: TRBV2
abundance: NA
d_gene: NA
CDR3aa: CASSGSNSPLHF
CDR3nt: TGTGCCAGCAGTGGGTCTAATTCACCCCTCCACTTT

j_gene: TRBJ2-7
v_gene: TRBV18
abundance: NA
d_gene: NA
CDR3aa: CASSPPGQTYEQYF
CDR3nt: TGTGCCAGCTCACCACCGGGCCAGACCTACGAGCAGTACTTC

j_gene: TRBJ2-2
v_gene: TRBV7-8
abundance: once
d_gene: NA
CDR3aa: CASSPGLNTGELFF
CDR3nt: TGTGCCAGCAGCCCCGGACTCAACACCGGGGAGCTGTTTTTT

j_gene: TRBJ1-1
v_gene: TRBV11-2
abundance: NA
d_gene: NA
CDR3aa: CASSLVSVGGTEAFF
CDR3nt: TGTGCCAGCAGCTTAGTATCTGTGGGGGGCACTGAAGCTTTCTTT

j_gene: TRBJ2-1
v_gene: TRBV5-1
abundance: NA
d_gene: NA
CDR3aa: CASSLGVEQFF
CDR3nt: TGCGCCAGCAGCCTGGGAGTGGAGCAGTTCTTC

j_gene: TRBJ2-7
v_gene: TRBV5-8
abundance: NA
d_gene: TRBD1
CDR3aa: CASSFDRVYEQYF
CDR3nt: TGTGCCAGCAGCTTCGACAGGGTCTACGAGCAGTACTTC

j_gene: TRBJ1-4
v_gene: TRBV4-2
abundance: NA
d_gene: TRBD1
CDR3aa: CASSQATGTGPEKLFF
CDR3nt: TGTGCCAGCAGCCAAGCCACCGGGACAGGTCCTGAAAAACTGTTTTTT

j_gene: TRBJ1-5
v_gene: TRBV2
abundance: few
d_gene: NA
CDR3aa: CASSSEITGYQPQHF
CDR3nt: TGTGCCAGCAGTTCGGAGATTACAGGGTACCAGCCCCAGCATTTT